This T cell receptor (beta chain) is from a study of CD8 T cells in ankylosing spondylitis. Overall study results and limits: Peripheral blood held disease-linked clones only at relatively low frequency, and these were CD8+. Made up of eight highly homologous variants, a TCR beta motif appeared characteristic of ankylosing spondylitis blood. Enrichment of disease-linked clones was reportedly significant in matched ankylosing spondylitis synovial fluid.

This clonotype was observed a few times. Antigen: not known. The CDR3 length is 16 residues. CDR1 is SGHNT and CDR2 is YYREEE in the germline V gene (reference sequence). V lost 0 bases and J lost 1; bases outside the gene matches: 4. A quantitative 5'-RACE method, one with molecular barcodes, was used to make TCR beta libraries. TCRdb re-analysed the 5' RACE reads in MiXCR, keeping a single row per CDR3 protein. The sample contains about 440,000 distinct CDR3 sequences, under 20% of which appear only once. Material: blood, either unsorted or a sorted T cell fraction (not recorded which). The V and J genes are TRBV5-4 and TRBJ2-4; 7 bases match TRBD2. This TCR was recovered from a male donor with ankylosing spondylitis. CDR3 loop: CASSLDWGGAKNIQYF. The CDR3 bases are TGTGCCAGCAGCTTGGACTGGGGGGGGGCCAAAAACATTCAGTACTTC. Full variable domain (rest looked up from reference TRBV5-4 and TRBJ2-4): ETGVTQSPTHLIKTRGQQVTLRCSSQSGHNTVSWYQQALGQGPQFIFQYYREEENGRGNFPPRFSGLQFPNYSSELNVNALELDDSALYLCASSLDWGGAKNIQYFGAGTRLSVL.